One and the same sample provided the 20 T cell receptor beta chains below, sequenced in a study of cytomegalovirus exposure and HLA in healthy donors. Primers for the PCR totalled 60 Vbeta and 13 Jbeta. Sequenced by immunoSEQ multiplex PCR; TCRdb stores in-frame clones only, minus some. The sample contains a few hundred thousand clones, roughly 89% of which appear only once. The sequencing input was PBMCs. These receptors all come from a woman aged 18-29 years in good health and CMV-seronegative.

The chain carries TRBV11-2 and TRBJ2-5; 7 bases fit TRBD1. The CDR3 length is 14 residues. Germline V gives CDR1 SGHAT, CDR2 FQNNGV. V gave up 3 bases and J gave up 5 bases; unmatched junction bases: 6. CDR3: CASSFTGELETQYF. The CDR3 DNA follows: TGTGCCAGCAGCTTCACAGGGGAATTGGAGACCCAGTACTTC.

The J gene is TRBJ2-7, the V gene TRBV18; possible D gene TRBD1, 5 bases. The germline V gene has CDR1 KGHSH and CDR2 LQKENI. This CDR3 is 15 amino acids long. Trimming stripped 2 bases from V and 2 bases from J, with 13 bases between. CDR3 sequence: CASSPDSPSPYEQYF. CDR3 in DNA: TGTGCCAGCTCACCAGACAGCCCCAGCCCCTACGAGCAGTACTTC.

The V gene is TRBV9, the J gene TRBJ1-3; 8 bases map to TRBD1. Germline CDR1 and CDR2: SGDLS and YYNGEE. The CDR3 has 15 residues. Trimming took 4 bases from V and 3 from J; bases not matched to a gene: 6. The CDR3 DNA reads TGTGCCAGCAGCTCGGACAGGGAATTTGGAAACACCATATATTTT. Residues: CASSSDREFGNTIYF.

The chain carries TRBV4-1 and TRBJ2-5; TRBD2 aligns across 9 bases. This CDR3 comprises 15 residues. From germline, CDR1 is MGHRA and CDR2 YSYEKL. Trimming at V came to 3 bases and at J to 2 bases, leaving 4 bases not matched to a gene. The CDR3 nucleotides are TGCGCCAGCAGCCATCAGACTAGCGGACAAGAGACCCAGTACTTC. Protein sequence: CASSHQTSGQETQYF.

The rearrangement links TRBV10-3 to TRBJ2-6, with 15 positions matching TRBD2. CDR1 is ENHRY and CDR2 is SYGVKD in the germline V gene. V trimming: 6 bases; J trimming: 0 bases; junction bases outside the gene matches: 6. The CDR3 is 19 amino acids. CDR3 DNA sequence: TGTGCCATCAGGGGACTAGCGGGGGGACAAGACTCTGGGGCCAACGTCCTGACTTTC. Translation gives CAIRGLAGGQDSGANVLTF.

The V and J genes are TRBV5-1 and TRBJ2-2; D unclear. This CDR3 contains 15 residues. Per germline, CDR1 SGHRS and CDR2 YFSETQ. Trimming removed 4 bases from V and 0 bases from J, with 10 bases in between. The CDR3 region is CASSISTANTGELFF. The CDR3 coding sequence is TGCGCCAGCAGCATCTCTACCGCGAACACCGGGGAGCTGTTTTTT.

In its sample, this clone was seen a few times. The chain carries TRBV9 and TRBJ1-2; TRBD1 agrees at 9 bases. J was trimmed by 4 bases and V by 4 bases; bases with no gene match: 11. The CDR3 length is 16 residues. The germline V gene has CDR1 SGDLS and CDR2 YYNGEE. The CDR3 loop is CASSKHPGQGTYGYTF. CDR3 in DNA: TGTGCCAGCAGCAAGCATCCGGGACAGGGAACCTATGGCTACACCTTC.

The V gene is TRBV6-1, the J gene TRBJ2-3; TRBD2 aligns across 8 bases. This CDR3 region has 14 residues. The V segment lost 8 bases and the J segment 2 bases; nucleotides outside the gene matches: 6. Germline CDR1 reads MNHNS; CDR2 reads SASEGT. The CDR3 reads CASWKAGATDTQYF. CDR3 coding DNA: TGTGCCAGCTGGAAAGCGGGGGCCACAGATACGCAGTATTTT.

This clone was counted a single time. The chain recombines TRBV5-5 with TRBJ1-2; D is perhaps TRBD1 (6 bases). Germline V gene data show CDR1 as SGHKS and CDR2 as YYEKEE (reference sequence). V was cut by 3 bases and J by 4 bases, with 13 bases left in between. The CDR3 loop spans 14 amino acids. The CDR3 is CASSSGTNPYGYTF. Here the CDR3 DNA reads TGTGCCAGCAGCTCCGGGACAAACCCCTATGGCTACACCTTC.

V usage is TRBV18 and J usage is TRBJ2-7; TRBD2 aligns across 8 bases. The CDR3 has 15 amino acids. CDR1 KGHSH and CDR2 LQKENI come from the germline V gene. J lost 0 bases, V lost 3 bases, and 4 bases had no gene match. CDR3 sequence reads: CASSPTAGASYEQYF. CDR3 coding DNA: TGTGCCAGCTCACCGACAGCGGGGGCCTCCTACGAGCAGTACTTC. Together with reference TRBV18 and TRBJ2-7, the CDR3 gives the full variable domain: NAGVMQNPRHLVRRRGQEARLRCSPMKGHSHVYWYRQLPEEGLKFMVYLQKENIIDESGMPKERFSAEFPKEGPSILRIQQVVRGDSAAYFCASSPTAGASYEQYFGPGTRLTVT.

This chain joins TRBV6-1 and TRBJ1-2, with D perhaps TRBD1 (6 bases). This CDR3 contains 14 residues. V was cut by 10 bases and J by 0 bases, with 15 bases left in between. Looked up from germline, CDR1 is MNHNS and CDR2 is SASEGT. CDR3 sequence: CATKGTNANYGYTF. The CDR3 DNA reads TGTGCCACCAAGGGGACAAACGCTAACTATGGCTACACCTTC.

V and J are TRBV27 and TRBJ1-5; D gene uncertain. The CDR3 is made up of 14 amino acids. Germline V gives CDR1 MNHEY, CDR2 SMNVEV (reference sequence). Trimming shortened V by 4 bases and J by 0 bases, and 7 bases separated the two germline ends. The CDR3 here is CASSWRASNQPQHF. The CDR3 nucleotides are TGTGCCAGCAGTTGGCGGGCTAGCAATCAGCCCCAGCATTTT.

This clone appeared once. The genes are TRBV6-4 and TRBJ2-1; the match to TRBD1 covers 10 bases. This CDR3 has 17 residues. CDR1 MRHNA and CDR2 SNTAGT come from the germline V gene. V lost 2 bases and J lost 7; bases outside the gene matches: 11. This chain's CDR3 is CASSDTLRTGGGNEQFF. DNA of the CDR3: TGTGCCAGCAGTGACACTTTAAGGACAGGGGGAGGTAATGAGCAGTTCTTC.

This clone was seen a single time. This rearrangement joins TRBV6-1 to TRBJ1-2; 12 nucleotides agree with TRBD1. Per the germline V gene, CDR1 is MNHNS and CDR2 is SASEGT. The trim removed 0 bases at V and 4 bases at J, leaving 9 bases unmatched. The CDR3 contains 18 residues. CDR3 bases: TGTGCCAGCAGTGAAGCTTGGCTGGGACAGGGGGCAGTCTATGGCTACACCTTC. Translating gives CASSEAWLGQGAVYGYTF.

The genes are TRBV6-5 and TRBJ2-5, with TRBD2 identical over 7 bases. Germline-derived CDR1 and CDR2 are MNHEY and SVGAGI. The V gene end was trimmed by 5 bases and the J gene end by 5 bases; junction bases not matched to a gene: 8. This CDR3 is built from 14 residues. The CDR3: CASSRLGGSETQYF. The CDR3 DNA reads as TGTGCCAGCAGTCGGCTGGGGGGGTCGGAGACCCAGTACTTC.

The V call is TRBV15, the J call TRBJ1-6; 8 bases agree with TRBD1. The CDR3 runs 18 residues. The J segment lost 7 bases and the V segment lost 1 base, leaving 12 bases of the junction unmatched. Germline CDR1 LNHNV, CDR2 YYDKDF (reference sequence). The CDR3 DNA sequence: TGTGCCACCAGCAGAGCCCGGACAGGGTCCTTAACCAATTCACCCCTCCACTTT. Its translation: CATSRARTGSLTNSPLHF. Drawing the rest from reference TRBV15 and TRBJ1-6, the complete variable domain is DAMVIQNPRYQVTQFGKPVTLSCSQTLNHNVMYWYQQKSSQAPKLLFHYYDKDFNNEADTPDNFQSRRPNTSFCFLDIRSPGLGDTAMYLCATSRARTGSLTNSPLHFGNGTRLTVT.

Concerning this clone: Other DNA sequences from this sample encode an identical CDR3 as well. The rearrangement links TRBV2 to TRBJ1-6; 8 bases align to TRBD1. The CDR3 extends over 15 amino acids. V shed 10 bases and J 7 bases; nucleotides not matched to a gene: 12. Germline V CDR1 and CDR2: SNHLY, FYNNEI. The CDR3 nucleotides are TGTGCCACCACCACGATAGACAGGGGAAATTCACCCCTCCACTTT. Translation gives CATTTIDRGNSPLHF.

This sequence joins TRBV7-8 and TRBJ1-4, with D perhaps matching TRBD1 (6 bases). Germline CDR1 and CDR2: SGHVS and FQNEAQ. Trimming pared 5 bases from V and 0 bases from J, leaving 10 bases between. The CDR3 has 15 amino acids. CDR3 in DNA: TGTGCCAGCAGCCCCAGGGGTTCAACTAATGAAAAACTGTTTTTT. Its translation is CASSPRGSTNEKLFF.

CDR3: CASRSTRQGALDEQYF. CDR3 DNA sequence: TGTGCCAGCAGGTCTACCCGACAAGGGGCGCTGGACGAGCAGTACTTC. J is TRBJ2-7 and V is TRBV7-7, with a tentative D call TRBD1 (5 bases). This CDR3 has 16 amino acids. Trimming left V 6 bases short and J 5 bases short, with 23 bases between. The V gene's germline CDR1 is SSHAT and CDR2 FNYEAQ (reference sequence).

A single count supports this clone. The V call is TRBV9, the J call TRBJ1-3; D gene uncertain. V gave up 4 bases and J gave up 0 bases, with 14 bases separating them. The CDR3 covers 16 residues. The V gene's germline CDR1 is SGDLS and CDR2 YYNGEE. The CDR3 nucleotides are TGTGCCAGCAGCCCCCAACCGGGGTACTCTGGAAACACCATATATTTT. Its translation: CASSPQPGYSGNTIYF.